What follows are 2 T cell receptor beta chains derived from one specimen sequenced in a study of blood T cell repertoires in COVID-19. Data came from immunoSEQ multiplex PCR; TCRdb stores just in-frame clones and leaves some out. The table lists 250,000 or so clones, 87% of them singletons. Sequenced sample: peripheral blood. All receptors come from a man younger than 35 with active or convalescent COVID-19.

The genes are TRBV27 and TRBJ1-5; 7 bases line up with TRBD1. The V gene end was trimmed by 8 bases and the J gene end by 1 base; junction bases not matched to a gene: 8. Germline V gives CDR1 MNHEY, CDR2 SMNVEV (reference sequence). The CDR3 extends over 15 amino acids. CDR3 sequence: CASGISTGSNQPQHF. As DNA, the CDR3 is TGTGCCAGCGGGATCTCGACAGGGAGCAATCAGCCCCAGCATTTT.

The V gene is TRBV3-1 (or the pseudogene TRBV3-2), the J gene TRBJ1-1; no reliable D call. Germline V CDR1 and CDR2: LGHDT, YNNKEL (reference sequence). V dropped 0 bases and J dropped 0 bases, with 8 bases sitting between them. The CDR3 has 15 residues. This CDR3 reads CASSQEQFMNTEAFF. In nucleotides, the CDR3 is TGTGCCAGCAGCCAAGAACAGTTTATGAACACTGAAGCTTTCTTT.